The 6 T cell receptor beta chains presented below share a single source sample, sequenced in a study of Tregs in tolerant kidney transplant recipients. The nonmyeloablative bone marrow transplants came from related graft donors, with transient mixed chimerism. Assay: immunoSEQ multiplex PCR; the TCRdb copy retains only in-frame clones and omits some. The sample has 6,200 or so clones, and its top ten clones hold approximately 6%. The sequenced sample was CD4+ T cells from blood (PBMCs), obtained 6 months after the transplant. These receptors originate from a human patient who received a combined kidney and bone marrow transplant. The graft donor may be the source of some T cells.

As concerns this clone: The read ends 3 residues early relative to the CDR3; the germline J gene fills the gap. V gene TRBV19 combines with J gene TRBJ1-4; D gene uncertain. The CDR3 has 15 amino acids. Germline assignment: CDR1 LNHDA and CDR2 SQIVND (reference sequence). Trimming removed 3 bases at V and 0 bases at J, with 8 bases between. Incomplete CDR3 DNA: TGTGCCAGTAGTATGAGGGTTGCAACTAATGAAAAA. This translates into CASSMRVATNEK. The complete CDR3 protein is CASSMRVATNEKLFF.

Comment on this clone: The read stops 3 residues short of the end of the CDR3; the missing end is completed from the germline J gene. The chain couples TRBV5-4 to TRBJ1-1; D may be TRBD1 (5 bases). The CDR3 runs to 15 residues. V shed 4 bases and J shed 4 bases, with 17 bases lying between them. Germline V CDR1 and CDR2: SGHNT, YYREEE (reference sequence). The CDR3 loop reads CASSVHEQAVTEAFF. Partial CDR3 DNA: TGTGCCAGCAGCGTACATGAACAGGCCGTCACTGAA.

Worth noting for this clone: The CDR3 is cut off 3 residues early in the read; its end comes from the germline J gene. The same CDR3 can be traced to other DNA sequences in this sample. The chain links TRBV7-9 to TRBJ2-7; perhaps TRBD2 as D (6 bases). The V and J ends lost 4 bases and 0 bases respectively, with 10 bases between them. From germline, CDR1 is SEHNR and CDR2 FQNEAQ (reference sequence). The CDR3 covers 14 residues. CDR3 in amino acids: CASSSGLHSYEQYF. The CDR3 DNA, read in part, is TGTGCCAGCAGCTCGGGACTTCACTCCTACGAG. The full variable domain, rest sourced from reference TRBV7-9 and TRBJ2-7, is DTGVSQNPRHKITKRGQNVTFRCDPISEHNRLYWYRQTLGQGPEFLTYFQNEAQLEKSRLLSDRFSAERPKGSFSTLEIQRTEQGDSAMYLCASSSGLHSYEQYFGPGTRLTVT.

Turning to this clone: From the germline J gene comes the end of the CDR3, since the read stops 3 residues before it. The V gene is TRBV30, the J gene TRBJ1-1; the D is unclear. This CDR3 has 16 amino acids. Germline-derived CDR1 and CDR2 are GTSNPN and SVGIG (reference sequence). The CDR3 here is CAWNAASGWSYNEAFF. Partial CDR3 DNA: TGTGCCTGGAATGCGGCTAGCGGCTGGTCCTACAATGAG.

For this clone: The CDR3 end falls 3 residues outside the read, so it is completed with the germline J gene. The rearrangement links TRBV20-1 to TRBJ2-1, with 7 positions matching TRBD2. Germline V gene sequence: CDR1 DFQATT, CDR2 SNEGSKA (reference sequence). J was trimmed by 9 bases and V by 6 bases; bases with no gene match: 8. The CDR3 totals 12 residues. Partial CDR3 DNA: TGCAGTGCGCTGCTAGCGGTTAGTGAG. This encodes CSALLAVSE. The CDR3 reads in full as CSALLAVSEQFF.

A word on this clone: The junction departs from germline at one end; a sequencing error may be responsible. The read falls 3 residues short of the CDR3 end, and the missing part is taken from the germline J gene. This sample also contains other DNA sequences that code for the same CDR3. The gene calls are TRBV2 and TRBJ2-7; perhaps TRBD1 as D (6 bases). The CDR3 sequence is 14 residues long. Germline values: CDR1 SNHLY, CDR2 FYNNEI. CDR3 loop: CASSEGTIPYEQYF. The CDR3 DNA, read in part, is TGCGCCAGCAGTGAGGGGACAATCCCCTACGAG. The variable domain in full, completed from reference TRBV2 and TRBJ2-7, reads EPEVTQTPSHQVTQMGQEVILRCVPISNHLYFYWYRQILGQKVEFLVSFYNNEISEKSEIFDDQFSVERPDGSNFTLKIRSTKLEDSAMYFCASSEGTIPYEQYFGPGTRLTVT.